Shown below are 7 T cell receptor beta chains from a single sample sequenced in a study of CD8 T cells in ankylosing spondylitis. Each CDR3 protein is one row after TCRdb ran MiXCR on the 5' RACE reads. The table includes some 240,000 distinct CDR3 sequences, roughly 8.6% detected once. Sequences were obtained from blood, either unsorted or a sorted T cell fraction (not recorded which). The receptors originated from a male donor with ankylosing spondylitis or in good health (not recorded which).

This clonotype was observed many times. The chain joins TRBV5-1 to TRBJ1-2, with D uncertain. CDR3 length: 15 amino acids. V was cut by 4 bases and J by 2 bases, with 15 bases left in between. Germline CDR1 reads SGHRS; CDR2 reads YFSETQ. The CDR3 coding sequence is TGCGCCAGCAGCCGACGGGAGACGTCGAACTATGGCTACACCTTC. Its translation is CASSRRETSNYGYTF.

This clonotype was detected many times. The chain's CDR3 is CSASPGQGASYGYTF. Written as DNA, the CDR3 is TGCAGTGCTAGTCCCGGACAGGGGGCAAGCTATGGCTACACCTTC. V is TRBV20-1 and J is TRBJ1-2, with 11 bases fitting TRBD1. There are 15 residues in the CDR3. Germline V gene sequence: CDR1 DFQATT, CDR2 SNEGSKA (reference sequence). With 3 bases clipped from V and 4 bases from J, the junction kept 7 bases outside the gene matches.

The sample holds many counts of this clonotype. The CDR3 sequence: CAISEGGTYNEQFF. The CDR3 DNA reads TGTGCCATCAGTGAAGGCGGGACCTACAATGAGCAGTTCTTC. J is TRBJ2-1 and V is TRBV10-3; TRBD2 is a possible D gene (6 bases). The CDR3 loop spans 14 amino acids. Trimming shortened V by 3 bases and J by 2 bases, and 8 bases separated the two germline ends. Germline-derived CDR1 and CDR2 are ENHRY and SYGVKD.

This clonotype was observed at least ten times. The V gene is TRBV5-1, the J gene TRBJ1-5; perhaps TRBD1 as D (5 bases). The germline V gene encodes CDR1 SGHRS and CDR2 YFSETQ. The ends were cut back, 0 bases at V and 5 bases at J, with 12 bases in the middle. CDR3 size: 15 residues. Here the CDR3 reads CASSLETGGDQPQHF. CDR3 in DNA: TGCGCCAGCAGCTTGGAGACGGGGGGGGATCAGCCCCAGCATTTT.

This clonotype was observed a few times. The J gene is TRBJ1-2, the V gene TRBV5-1, with 7 bases aligning to TRBD1. Germline V CDR1 and CDR2: SGHRS, YFSETQ. V lost 3 bases to trimming and J lost 1 base; unmatched junction nucleotides: 6. The CDR3 length is 15 residues. CDR3: CASSWGTEVNYGYTF. DNA for the CDR3: TGCGCCAGCAGCTGGGGGACAGAGGTTAACTATGGCTACACCTTC.

The V gene is TRBV7-9, the J gene TRBJ2-7; TRBD1 might be the D (5 bases). V was clipped by 2 bases and J by 0 bases, with 8 bases between them. The CDR3 spans 14 residues. Germline lookup yields CDR1 SEHNR and CDR2 FQNEAQ (reference sequence). The CDR3 nucleotides are TGTGCCAGCAGCTTACCGGACACCTCCTACGAGCAGTACTTC. The encoded protein is CASSLPDTSYEQYF.

This clonotype was found many times. The rearrangement uses TRBV7-8 and TRBJ2-1; D not resolved. Deletions cut 8 bases from V and 4 bases from J, with 3 bases between. Germline values: CDR1 SGHVS, CDR2 FQNEAQ. CDR3 length: 10 residues. The chain's CDR3 is CASGYNEQFF. CDR3 nucleotides: TGTGCCAGCGGTTACAATGAGCAGTTCTTC.